This T cell receptor (beta chain) is drawn from a study of blood T cell repertoires in COVID-19. Study at large: Samples taken during acute and convalescent COVID-19 were collected in the United States, Italy and Spain.

In the authors' workflow: Amplification from reference gene primers served as the basis for estimated nucleated cell counts. TCRdb's table, derived via immunoSEQ multiplex PCR, lists solely in-frame clones and lacks some. V and J calls and clone size are those listed in that table; D and trimming were worked out from the DNA. This sample has about 80,000 clones, with under 85% found just once. Sequencing was performed on peripheral blood. This TCR came from a human donor in a cohort sampled during active COVID-19.

The CDR3: CATSEAGREETQYF. The CDR3 nucleotides are TGTGCCACCAGTGAAGCAGGGAGGGAAGAGACCCAGTACTTC. This chain connects TRBV24-1 to TRBJ2-5; 7 bases are shared with TRBD2. J was trimmed by 3 bases and V by 4 bases; bases with no gene match: 4. Germline CDR1 reads KGHDR; CDR2 reads SFDVKD. The CDR3 runs to 14 residues.